The text below deals with one T cell receptor beta chain. This record belongs to a study of PD-L1 blockade in urothelial cancer. Looking at the study overall: Between 0 and 3 prior chemotherapy regimens had been given to patients.

TCRdb keeps only in-frame clones here, not all; method: immunoSEQ multiplex PCR. The sample carries some 54,000 clones, 84% recorded once. Germline CDR1 and CDR2: SQVTM and ANQGSEA. The CDR3 contains 14 residues. Deletions cut 3 bases from V and 4 bases from J, with 15 bases between. The chain links TRBV29-1 to TRBJ1-2; possible D gene TRBD1, 5 bases. The specimen comprised PBMCs, sampled around atezolizumab (anti-PD-L1) treatment. This receptor was taken from a man aged 40-50 years with urothelial cancer. The DNA for the CDR3 is TGCAGCGTTGAGGTCGGACGGACAAGCTATGGCTACACCTTC. It is translated as CSVEVGRTSYGYTF.